Described below is a single T cell receptor beta chain sequence and its context. This clone was observed once. The antigen this receptor binds is unknown. The record has no base qualities; no much larger clone is one base away. The data derive from a study of blood T cell repertoires in COVID-19 (dated by TCRdb to about 2020). Regarding the complete study: Samples covering the acute and convalescent phases of COVID-19 were provided by collaborators in the United States, Italy and Spain. The prospective study material was composed of cDNA or gDNA derived from T cells, B-cell-depleted T cells, or PBMCs. Subjects who had been exposed to COVID-19, were actively infected with it, or had recovered from it provided the deeply sampled blood TCRbeta repertoires that made up the dataset. A freely available public database, intended as a resource for researchers studying the immune response to SARS-CoV-2, is where the repertoires were released. Samples came from the ongoing ImmuneRACE study (first 160 participants) plus 1,254 subjects from 6 global collaborators. The sample metadata nearly always contained a de-identified subject ID, COVID-19 status, age in years and sex. Where available, HLA class I and class II types were obtained from metadata supplied by the sample provider rather than from assay-based typing. Paper-wide results and their limitations: How much clinical and demographic metadata was included differed by source and by participant, and the metadata was provided uncurated.

Each collaborating institution followed its own protocols to collect whole blood in K2EDTA tubes. For TCRbeta analysis, collaborators shipped samples in one of three forms: frozen whole blood, isolated PBMCs, or DNA extracted from either of those sample types. TCRbeta CDR3 regions were amplified from genomic DNA using the immunoSEQ Assay, a bias-controlled multiplex PCR. As for the authors' bioinformatics: Within the assay, amplification of reference gene primers was used to estimate how many nucleated cells each sample contained. To quantify the absolute abundance of each unique TCRbeta CDR3 rearrangement, sequence reads were collapsed and filtered. For each sample, productive Simpson clonality was calculated as the square root of Simpson's diversity index over productive rearrangements. Here the immuneACCESS table is served through TCRdb, limited to in-frame sequences with V and J called. Missing clones are a known gap in these copies; in checked studies unresolved V genes cover under half, and the rest lacks a known reason. V, J and clone size are those of that table, while D and trimming were read from the DNA. The sample profile shows about 36,000 clones; around 85% of them were found once. 13% to 15% of the sample rests with the top ten.

Its CDR3 holds 17 amino acids, cysteine through phenylalanine. Just the 51-base CDR3 DNA is kept, in frame starting at base 1. V is clipped by 2 bases and J by 7 bases, and the sequence between their germline boundaries is 21 bases long. CDR1 and CDR2 (LGHDT, YNNKEL) derive from the germline V gene (reference sequence). The V gene is TRBV3-1 (or the pseudogene TRBV3-2) and the J gene is TRBJ1-3; too little of a D gene remains to name it. Material for sequencing was peripheral blood. The source of this sequence is a human donor in a cohort sampled during active COVID-19. The DNA is as follows: TGTGCCAGCAGCCAATCGTTCTACTTGCGGGGAGATAACACCATATATTTT. It translates as CASSQSFYLRGDNTIYF.